This TCR beta chain was identified during a study of shared T cell receptors in the human thymus. Germline V lookup: CDR1 SGDLS, CDR2 YYNGEE. This CDR3 has 21 amino acids. With 4 bases removed from V and 4 bases from J, the gap between germline ends came to 34 bases. Some clones are missing from TCRdb's copy, which holds only in-frame ones; the method was immunoSEQ multiplex PCR. The table has around 340,000 clones, approximately 95% seen once. The chain couples TRBV9 to TRBJ2-3; D might be TRBD2 (6 bases). The sequence came from a human donor. Sequenced input: thymocytes. The CDR3 sequence: CASSPRVGRGSISVQPDTQYF. CDR3 coding DNA: TGTGCCAGCAGCCCCCGGGTCGGGCGGGGTAGTATTTCGGTCCAGCCAGATACGCAGTATTTT.